Listed below are T cell receptor beta chains from one sample, sequenced in a study of cytomegalovirus exposure and HLA in healthy donors. The assay was immunoSEQ multiplex PCR, and TCRdb's table has in-frame clones only and misses some. The top ten hold 2% to 3% of the sample, which has about 150,000 clones, approximately 60% seen once. The specimen sequenced was PBMCs. The source is a woman aged 40 to 50 in good health and CMV-seronegative. Each CDR3 is given with its conserved first and last residue. A D gene is named only where the DNA matches it firmly. Clone size appears in some rows only: once, few, many, or a class for an expanded clone.

>NA|TRBV6-1|TRBD1|TRBJ2-5
TGTGCCAGCAGTGAAGCCACGACAGGGGCGGAGACCCAGTACTTC
CASSEATTGAETQYF
>NA|TRBV28|NA|TRBJ1-2
TGTGCCAGCAGTTCTCGGAGGTATGGCTACACCTTC
CASSSRRYGYTF
>NA|TRBV5-1|NA|TRBJ1-1
TGCGCCAGCAGCTTGGCCTTTACAACGAACACTGAAGCTTTCTTT
CASSLAFTTNTEAFF
>NA|TRBV9|TRBD1|TRBJ1-1
TGTGCCAGCAGCCTGACAGGGGTCGGGACTGAAGCTTTCTTT
CASSLTGVGTEAFF
>NA|TRBV2|NA|TRBJ1-1
TGTGCCAGCAACATACAGGGAAGGGCTGAAGCTTTCTTT
CASNIQGRAEAFF
>NA|TRBV15|NA|TRBJ1-2
TGTGCCACCAGCAGAGGGTTGACGACCAAAGTGGAGTTATATGGCTACACCTTC
CATSRGLTTKVELYGYTF
>NA|TRBV6-6|NA|TRBJ2-1
TGTGCCAGCAGCTTCCGGGGGGCCTCCTACAATGAGCAGTTCTTC
CASSFRGASYNEQFF
>NA|TRBV6-1|NA|TRBJ2-2
TGTGCCAGCAGGGACAGTAACACCGGGGAGCTGTTTTTT
CASRDSNTGELFF
>NA|TRBV4-2|NA|TRBJ1-2
TGTGCCAGCAGGGATCAGGGAGGCTATGGCTACACCTTC
CASRDQGGYGYTF
>NA|TRBV10-3|NA|TRBJ1-6
TGTGCCATCAGTGAATTGAGGCAGGGGAATTCACCCCTCCACTTT
CAISELRQGNSPLHF
>few|TRBV4-1|NA|TRBJ1-2
TGCGCCAGCAGCCAAAGTGGGGGCACTGGGGCCTTCTATGGCTACACCTTC
CASSQSGGTGAFYGYTF
>NA|TRBV28|NA|TRBJ1-6
TGTGCCAGCACCCCGGCCGGGATAGATTCACCCCTCCACTTT
CASTPAGIDSPLHF
>many|TRBV5-1|TRBD2|TRBJ2-1
TGCGCCAGCAGCTTAAGCGGGAGCTCCTACAATGAGCAGTTCTTC
CASSLSGSSYNEQFF
>NA|TRBV27|TRBD2|TRBJ2-3
TGTGCCAGCAGCCCTCCGGGGCTGACTAGCGGGGGGGCAGATACGCAGTATTTT
CASSPPGLTSGGADTQYF
>NA|TRBV10-1|TRBD2|TRBJ2-7
TGCGCCGCGGGGGGAACGTCTCTCGACGAGCAGTACTTC
CAAGGTSLDEQYF
>once|TRBV19|NA|TRBJ2-7
TGTGCCAGTAGTCCGGATGGGCGCCACGAGCAGTACTTC
CASSPDGRHEQYF
>NA|TRBV5-1|TRBD2|TRBJ2-3
TGCGCCAGCAGGTTCGGGACTAGCGGGGGTACAGATACGCAGTATTTT
CASRFGTSGGTDTQYF
>NA|TRBV10-3|NA|TRBJ1-5
TGTGCCATCAGTGACGGACAGAGCAATCAGCCCCAGCATTTT
CAISDGQSNQPQHF
>NA|TRBV28|TRBD1|TRBJ1-5
TGTGCCAGCAGTCTGGCAGGGGGTTCGCCCCAGCATTTT
CASSLAGGSPQHF
>few|TRBV27|NA|TRBJ2-7
TGTGCCAGCAGTTTTGGCATTTTCTACGAGCAGTACTTC
CASSFGIFYEQYF
>NA|TRBV5-3|TRBD1|TRBJ1-1
TGTGCCAGAAGGAGGGGAGCCAATCAGGGGGCTCGGAACACTGAAGCTTTCTTT
CARRRGANQGARNTEAFF
>NA|TRBV2|NA|TRBJ1-5
TGTGCCAGCAGTGTAGGAGGAAGGGATCAGCCCCAGCATTTT
CASSVGGRDQPQHF
>NA|TRBV7-9|NA|TRBJ1-2
TGTGCCAGCAGCTTAGGGGTCTCGGGACTACCCCGAGGTGGCTACACCTTC
CASSLGVSGLPRGGYTF
>NA|TRBV4-2|TRBD1|TRBJ1-1
TGTGCCAGCAGCCAGAACGACAGGGGAAACACTGAAGCTTTCTTT
CASSQNDRGNTEAFF
>NA|TRBV4-1|NA|TRBJ2-2
TGCGCCGGAGGGACAGATAACACCGGGGAGCTGTTTTTT
CAGGTDNTGELFF
>NA|TRBV11-2|NA|TRBJ1-1
TGTGCCAGCAGCTTAGTATTTACGAGAGAAGCTTTCTTT
CASSLVFTREAFF
>few|TRBV5-4|NA|TRBJ1-6
TGTGCCAGCAGCTTGGTTCGAGGGACCTATAATTCACCCCTCCACTTT
CASSLVRGTYNSPLHF
>NA|TRBV2|NA|TRBJ2-2
TGTGCCAGCAGCCTCCAGGGGCGATTGGACACCGGGGAGCTGTTTTTT
CASSLQGRLDTGELFF
>NA|TRBV14|NA|TRBJ1-1
TGTGCCAGCAGCCAAGAACCAATCTGGGCAGGGTCCACTGAAGCTTTCTTT
CASSQEPIWAGSTEAFF
>few|TRBV2|NA|TRBJ1-1
TGTGCCAGCCGGCGGGGACTGGCGGAGGATGAAGCTTTCTTT
CASRRGLAEDEAFF
>NA|TRBV5-5|NA|TRBJ1-1
TGTGCCAGCAGATTGGGAGGGAACATTGAAGCTTTCTTT
CASRLGGNIEAFF
>NA|TRBV7-3|NA|TRBJ1-1
TGTGCCAGCAGCTTAACGAGGAACACTGAAGCTTTCTTT
CASSLTRNTEAFF
>few|TRBV7-4|TRBD1|TRBJ1-5
TGTGCCAGCAGCCAGGAGAGACAGGGAGGTTTTCAGCCCCAGCATTTT
CASSQERQGGFQPQHF
>NA|TRBV7-9|TRBD2|TRBJ2-5
TGTGCCAGCAGCCCCCGGACTAGCCGACAAGAGACCCAGTACTTC
CASSPRTSRQETQYF
>NA|TRBV19|NA|TRBJ2-5
TGTGCCAGTAGTCCAGGGGGGGAGACCCAGTACTTC
CASSPGGETQYF
>NA|TRBV14|TRBD2|TRBJ2-3
TGTGCCAGCAGCCAAGAGGGACTAGCGTATCGCACAGATACGCAGTATTTT
CASSQEGLAYRTDTQYF
>NA|TRBV19|TRBD1|TRBJ1-1
TGTGCCAGTAGTATAGAGCGGGACAGGTCTCCCATCGATACCTCTGAAGCTTTCTTT
CASSIERDRSPIDTSEAFF
>NA|TRBV28|TRBD1|TRBJ1-2
TGTGCCAGCATTCACCAGACAGGGGGAGGCTACACCTTC
CASIHQTGGGYTF
>few|TRBV7-8|NA|TRBJ2-7
TGTGCCAGCAGCCTATATTGGAGGGGAATCGGATCCTACGAGCAGTACTTC
CASSLYWRGIGSYEQYF
>NA|TRBV29-1|TRBD2|TRBJ2-1
TGCAGCGTTGGGACTAGCGGGGGGATTGGTGAGCAGTTCTTC
CSVGTSGGIGEQFF
>NA|TRBV2|NA|TRBJ1-1
TGTGCCAGCAGTGACTGGGGGCCCACTGAAGCTTTCTTT
CASSDWGPTEAFF
>NA|TRBV5-1|NA|TRBJ2-5
TGCGCCAGCAGCTTGGGACACGCAACCCAAGAGACCCAGTACTTC
CASSLGHATQETQYF
>NA|TRBV4-1|TRBD1|TRBJ1-2
TGCGCCAGCAGCCAGGCCGGGACAGGCTATGGCTACACCTTC
CASSQAGTGYGYTF
>NA|TRBV7-6|NA|TRBJ2-7
TGTGCCGGCAGCTCGGGAAACGAGCAGTACTTC
CAGSSGNEQYF
>NA|TRBV19|TRBD2|TRBJ2-5
TGTGCCAGTAGTATAGCGGGGGGAAAAAAGACCCAGTACTTC
CASSIAGGKKTQYF